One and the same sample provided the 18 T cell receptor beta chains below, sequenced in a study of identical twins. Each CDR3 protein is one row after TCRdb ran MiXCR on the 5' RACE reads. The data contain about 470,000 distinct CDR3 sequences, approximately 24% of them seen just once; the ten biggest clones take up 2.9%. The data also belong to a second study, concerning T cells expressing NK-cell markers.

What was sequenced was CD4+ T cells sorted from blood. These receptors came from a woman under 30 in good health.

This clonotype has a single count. CDR3 sequence: CASAQGPSSYNEQFF. The CDR3 DNA follows: TGTGCCAGTGCCCAGGGACCTAGCTCCTACAATGAGCAGTTCTTC. J is TRBJ2-1 and V is TRBV19; D might be TRBD1 or TRBD2, each matching 5 bases. Germline V gene lookup returns CDR1 LNHDA and CDR2 SQIVND (reference sequence). The CDR3 covers 15 residues. The ends were cut back, 8 bases at V and 0 bases at J, with 14 bases in the middle.

The CDR3 DNA reads as TGCGCCAGCAGCTGCCGGGACAAACCCTACGAGCAGTACTTC. It codes for CASSCRDKPYEQYF. This sequence joins TRBV5-1 and TRBJ2-7; a weak D match, TRBD1 (6 bases). Germline V gives CDR1 SGHRS, CDR2 YFSETQ. The CDR3 spans 14 residues. The V gene lost 3 bases and the J gene lost 2 bases, with 12 bases spanning the gap.

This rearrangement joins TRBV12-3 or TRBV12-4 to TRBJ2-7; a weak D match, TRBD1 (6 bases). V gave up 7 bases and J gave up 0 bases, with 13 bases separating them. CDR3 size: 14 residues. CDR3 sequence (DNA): TGTGCCAGCACCCGACAGGAAGCCTCCTACGAGCAGTACTTC. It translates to CASTRQEASYEQYF.

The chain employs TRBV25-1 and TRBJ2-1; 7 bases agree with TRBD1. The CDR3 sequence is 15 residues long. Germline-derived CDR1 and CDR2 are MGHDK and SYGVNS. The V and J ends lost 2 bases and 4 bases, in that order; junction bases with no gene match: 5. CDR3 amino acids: CASSEEQGKYNEQFF. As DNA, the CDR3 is TGTGCCAGCAGTGAAGAACAGGGGAAGTACAATGAGCAGTTCTTC.

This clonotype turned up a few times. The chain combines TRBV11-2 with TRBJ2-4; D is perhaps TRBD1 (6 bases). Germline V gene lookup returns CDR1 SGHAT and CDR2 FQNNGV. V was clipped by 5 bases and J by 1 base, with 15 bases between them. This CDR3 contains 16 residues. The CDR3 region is CASSRTVTRAKNIQYF. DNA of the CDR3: TGTGCCAGCAGCCGGACAGTTACCCGGGCCAAAAACATTCAGTACTTC. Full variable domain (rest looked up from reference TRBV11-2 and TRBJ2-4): EAGVAQSPRYKIIEKRQSVAFWCNPISGHATLYWYQQILGQGPKLLIQFQNNGVVDDSQLPKDRFSAERLKGVDSTLKIQPAKLEDSAVYLCASSRTVTRAKNIQYFGAGTRLSVL.

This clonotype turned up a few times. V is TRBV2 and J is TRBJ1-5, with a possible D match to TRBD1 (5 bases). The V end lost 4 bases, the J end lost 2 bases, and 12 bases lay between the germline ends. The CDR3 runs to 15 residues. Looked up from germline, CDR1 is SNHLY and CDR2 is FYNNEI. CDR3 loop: CASSAQGKGNQPQHF. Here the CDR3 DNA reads TGTGCCAGCAGTGCCCAGGGTAAGGGCAATCAGCCCCAGCATTTT. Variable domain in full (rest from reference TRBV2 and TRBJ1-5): EPEVTQTPSHQVTQMGQEVILRCVPISNHLYFYWYRQILGQKVEFLVSFYNNEISEKSEIFDDQFSVERPDGSNFTLKIRSTKLEDSAMYFCASSAQGKGNQPQHFGDGTRLSIL.

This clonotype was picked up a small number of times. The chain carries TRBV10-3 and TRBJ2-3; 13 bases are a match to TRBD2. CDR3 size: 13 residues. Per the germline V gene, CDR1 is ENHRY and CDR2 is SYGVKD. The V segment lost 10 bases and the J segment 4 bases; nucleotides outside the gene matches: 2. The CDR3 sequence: CATGLAGADTQYF. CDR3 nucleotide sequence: TGTGCCACCGGACTAGCGGGAGCAGATACGCAGTATTTT.

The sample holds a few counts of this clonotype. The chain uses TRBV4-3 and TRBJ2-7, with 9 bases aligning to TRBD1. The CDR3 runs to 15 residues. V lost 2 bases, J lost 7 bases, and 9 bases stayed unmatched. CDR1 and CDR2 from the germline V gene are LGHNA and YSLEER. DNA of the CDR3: TGCGCCAGCAGCCAACCGGGACAGGGTAAAGAGGAGCAGTACTTC. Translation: CASSQPGQGKEEQYF.

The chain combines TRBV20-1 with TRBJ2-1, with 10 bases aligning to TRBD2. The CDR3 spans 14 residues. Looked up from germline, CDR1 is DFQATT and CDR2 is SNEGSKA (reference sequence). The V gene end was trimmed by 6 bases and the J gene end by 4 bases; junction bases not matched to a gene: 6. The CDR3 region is CSAFSGGLYNEQFF. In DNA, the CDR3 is TGCAGTGCATTTAGCGGGGGGCTTTACAATGAGCAGTTCTTC.

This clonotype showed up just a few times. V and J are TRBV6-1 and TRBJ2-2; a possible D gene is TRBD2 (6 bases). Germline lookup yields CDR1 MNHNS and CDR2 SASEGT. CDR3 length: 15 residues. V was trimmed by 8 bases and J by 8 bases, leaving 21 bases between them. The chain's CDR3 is CASHDRGRPIGELFF. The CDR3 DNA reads TGTGCCAGCCATGACCGAGGGAGGCCCATTGGGGAGCTGTTTTTT.

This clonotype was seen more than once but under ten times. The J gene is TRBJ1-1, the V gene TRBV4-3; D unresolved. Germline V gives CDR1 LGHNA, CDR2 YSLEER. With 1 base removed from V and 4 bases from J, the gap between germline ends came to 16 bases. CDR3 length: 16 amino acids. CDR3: CASSQGASSAGTEAFF. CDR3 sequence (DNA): TGCGCCAGCAGCCAAGGTGCCAGCTCGGCCGGCACTGAAGCTTTCTTT.

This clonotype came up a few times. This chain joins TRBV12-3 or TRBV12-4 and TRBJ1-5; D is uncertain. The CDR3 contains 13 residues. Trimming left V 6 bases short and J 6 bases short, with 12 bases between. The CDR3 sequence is CASSPFGRQPQHF. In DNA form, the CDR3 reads TGTGCCAGCAGCCCATTTGGCCGTCAGCCCCAGCATTTT.

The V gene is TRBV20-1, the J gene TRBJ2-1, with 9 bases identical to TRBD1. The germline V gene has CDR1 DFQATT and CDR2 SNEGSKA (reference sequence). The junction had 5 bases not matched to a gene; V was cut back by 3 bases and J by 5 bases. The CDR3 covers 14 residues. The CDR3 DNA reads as TGCAGTGCTAGTGGGACAGGGAGGAACAATGAGCAGTTCTTC. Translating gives CSASGTGRNNEQFF.

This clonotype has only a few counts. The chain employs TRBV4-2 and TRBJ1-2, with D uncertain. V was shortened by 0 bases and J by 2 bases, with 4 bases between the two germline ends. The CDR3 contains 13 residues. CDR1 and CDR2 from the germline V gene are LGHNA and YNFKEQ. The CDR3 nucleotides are TGTGCCAGCAGCCAAGATGTCAACTATGGCTACACCTTC. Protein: CASSQDVNYGYTF.

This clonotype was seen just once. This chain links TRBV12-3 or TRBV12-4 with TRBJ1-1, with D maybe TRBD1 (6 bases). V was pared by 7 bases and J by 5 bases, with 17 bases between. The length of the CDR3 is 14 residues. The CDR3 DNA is TGTGCCAGCACCCTAACAGGGTGGGTGACTGAAGCTTTCTTT. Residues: CASTLTGWVTEAFF.

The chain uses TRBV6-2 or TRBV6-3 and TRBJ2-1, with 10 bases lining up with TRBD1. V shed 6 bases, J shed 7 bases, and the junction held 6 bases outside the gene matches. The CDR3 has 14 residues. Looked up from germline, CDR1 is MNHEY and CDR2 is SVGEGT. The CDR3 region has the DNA TGTGCCAGCAGCTCTAGACAGGGGGCGAATGAGCAGTTCTTC. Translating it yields CASSSRQGANEQFF.

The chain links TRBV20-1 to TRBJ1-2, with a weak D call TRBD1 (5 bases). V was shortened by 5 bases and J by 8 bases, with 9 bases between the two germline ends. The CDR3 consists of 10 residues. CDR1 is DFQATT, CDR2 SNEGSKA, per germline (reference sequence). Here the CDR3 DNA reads TGCAGTGCTGCGGGGGTCGGCTACACCTTC. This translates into CSAAGVGYTF.

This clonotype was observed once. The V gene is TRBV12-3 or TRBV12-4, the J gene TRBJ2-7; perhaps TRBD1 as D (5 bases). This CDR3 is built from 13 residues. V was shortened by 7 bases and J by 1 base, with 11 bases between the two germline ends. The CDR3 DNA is TGTGCCAGCAAGGGGAAGAATTCCTACGAGCAGTACTTC. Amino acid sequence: CASKGKNSYEQYF.